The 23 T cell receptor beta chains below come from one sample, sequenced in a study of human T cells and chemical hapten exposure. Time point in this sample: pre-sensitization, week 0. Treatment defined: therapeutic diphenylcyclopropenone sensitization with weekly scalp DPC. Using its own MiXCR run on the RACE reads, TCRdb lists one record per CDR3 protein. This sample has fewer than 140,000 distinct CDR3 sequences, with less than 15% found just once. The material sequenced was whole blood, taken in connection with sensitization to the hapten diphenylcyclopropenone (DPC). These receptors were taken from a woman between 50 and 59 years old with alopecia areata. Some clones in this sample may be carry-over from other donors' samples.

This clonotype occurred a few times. CDR3 sequence: CASTPGRDTEAFF. The DNA of the CDR3 is TGTGCCAGCACTCCAGGGAGGGACACTGAAGCTTTCTTT. The J gene is TRBJ1-1, the V gene TRBV28; D might be TRBD1 (5 bases). The CDR3 loop spans 13 amino acids. V was trimmed by 7 bases and J by 3 bases, leaving 12 bases between them. Looked up from germline, CDR1 is MDHEN and CDR2 is SYDVKM. Supplemented by reference TRBV28 and TRBJ1-1, the full variable domain reads DVKVTQSSRYLVKRTGEKVFLECVQDMDHENMFWYRQDPGLGLRLIYFSYDVKMKEKGDIPEGYSVSREKKERFSLILESASTNQTSMYLCASTPGRDTEAFFGQGTRLTVV.

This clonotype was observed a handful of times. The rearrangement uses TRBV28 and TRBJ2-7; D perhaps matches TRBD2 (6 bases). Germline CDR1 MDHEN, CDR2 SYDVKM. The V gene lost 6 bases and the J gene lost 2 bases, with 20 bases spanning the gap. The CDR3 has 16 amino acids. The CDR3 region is CASSSPGGAKPYEQYF. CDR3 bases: TGTGCCAGCAGCTCCCCGGGCGGGGCGAAACCCTACGAGCAGTACTTC.

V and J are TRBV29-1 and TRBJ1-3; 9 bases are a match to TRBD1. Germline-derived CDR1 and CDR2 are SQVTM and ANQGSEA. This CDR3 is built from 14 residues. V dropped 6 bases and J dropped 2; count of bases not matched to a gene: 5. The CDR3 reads CSVSRDRAGNTIYF. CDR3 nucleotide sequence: TGCAGCGTGTCCCGGGACAGGGCTGGAAACACCATATATTTT.

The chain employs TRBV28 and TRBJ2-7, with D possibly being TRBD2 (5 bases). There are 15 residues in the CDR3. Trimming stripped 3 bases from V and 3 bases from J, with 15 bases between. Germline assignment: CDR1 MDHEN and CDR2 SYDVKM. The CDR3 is CASSFLEGGRYEQYF. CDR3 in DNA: TGTGCCAGCAGTTTCCTTGAGGGCGGCCGCTACGAGCAGTACTTC.

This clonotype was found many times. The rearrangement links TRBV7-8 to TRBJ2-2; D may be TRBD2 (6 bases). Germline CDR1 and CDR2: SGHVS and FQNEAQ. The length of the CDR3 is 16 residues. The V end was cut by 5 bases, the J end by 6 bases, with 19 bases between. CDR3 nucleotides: TGTGCCAGCAGCCCTTCTTACTTTAGCGGCTCCGGGGAGCTGTTTTTT. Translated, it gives CASSPSYFSGSGELFF. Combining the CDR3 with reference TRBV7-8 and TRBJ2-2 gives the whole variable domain GAGVSQSPRYKVAKRGQDVALRCDPISGHVSLFWYQQALGQGPEFLTYFQNEAQLDKSGLPSDRFFAERPEGSVSTLKIQRTQQEDSAVYLCASSPSYFSGSGELFFGEGSRLTVL.

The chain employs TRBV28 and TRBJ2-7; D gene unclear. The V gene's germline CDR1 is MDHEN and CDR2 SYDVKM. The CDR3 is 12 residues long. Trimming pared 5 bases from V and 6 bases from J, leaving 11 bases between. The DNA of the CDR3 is TGTGCCAGCAGTCTATCCTCACGCGAGCAGTACTTC. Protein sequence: CASSLSSREQYF.

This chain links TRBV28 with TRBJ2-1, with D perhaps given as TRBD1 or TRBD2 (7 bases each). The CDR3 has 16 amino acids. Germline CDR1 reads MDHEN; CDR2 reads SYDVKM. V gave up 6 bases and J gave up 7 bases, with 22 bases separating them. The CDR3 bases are TGTGCCAGCAGGCTTCTCGACAGGGAGGGTAGGAATGAGCAGTTCTTC. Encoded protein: CASRLLDREGRNEQFF.

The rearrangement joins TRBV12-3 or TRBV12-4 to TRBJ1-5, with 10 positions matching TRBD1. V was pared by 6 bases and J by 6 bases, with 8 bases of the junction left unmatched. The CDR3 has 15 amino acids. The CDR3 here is CASRGTGAILQPQHF. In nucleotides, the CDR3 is TGTGCCAGCAGGGGGACAGGGGCGATCCTTCAGCCCCAGCATTTT.

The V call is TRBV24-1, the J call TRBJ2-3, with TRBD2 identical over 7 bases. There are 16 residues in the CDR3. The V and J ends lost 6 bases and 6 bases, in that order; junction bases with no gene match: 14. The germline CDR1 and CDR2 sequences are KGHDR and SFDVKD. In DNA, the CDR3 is TGTGCCACCAGTAAATGGTTAGCGGGTGAAGGGGATACGCAGTATTTT. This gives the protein CATSKWLAGEGDTQYF.

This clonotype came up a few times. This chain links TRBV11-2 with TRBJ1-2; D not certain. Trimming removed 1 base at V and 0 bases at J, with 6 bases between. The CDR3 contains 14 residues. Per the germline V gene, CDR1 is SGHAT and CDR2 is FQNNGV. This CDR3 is CASSLGQANYGYTF. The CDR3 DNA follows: TGTGCCAGCAGCTTAGGGCAAGCTAACTATGGCTACACCTTC. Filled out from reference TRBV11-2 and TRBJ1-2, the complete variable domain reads EAGVAQSPRYKIIEKRQSVAFWCNPISGHATLYWYQQILGQGPKLLIQFQNNGVVDDSQLPKDRFSAERLKGVDSTLKIQPAKLEDSAVYLCASSLGQANYGYTFGSGTRLTVV.

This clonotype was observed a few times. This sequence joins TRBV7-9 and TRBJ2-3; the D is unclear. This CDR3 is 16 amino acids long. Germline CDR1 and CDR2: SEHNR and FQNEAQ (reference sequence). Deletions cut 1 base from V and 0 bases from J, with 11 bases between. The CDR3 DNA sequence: TGTGCCAGCAGCTTAGAGCTAGTCGCCAGCACAGATACGCAGTATTTT. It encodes CASSLELVASTDTQYF.

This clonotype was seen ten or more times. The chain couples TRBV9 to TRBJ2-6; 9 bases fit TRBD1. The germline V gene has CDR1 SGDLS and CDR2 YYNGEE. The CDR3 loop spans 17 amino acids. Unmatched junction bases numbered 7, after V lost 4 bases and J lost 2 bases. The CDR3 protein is CASSLDRGHTGANVLTF. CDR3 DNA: TGTGCCAGCAGCCTGGACAGGGGACATACTGGGGCCAACGTCCTGACTTTC.

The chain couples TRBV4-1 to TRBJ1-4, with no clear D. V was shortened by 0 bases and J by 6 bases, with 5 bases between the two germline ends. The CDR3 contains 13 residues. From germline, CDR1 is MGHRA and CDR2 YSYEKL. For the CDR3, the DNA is TGCGCCAGCAGCCAAGATTGGGATGAAAAACTGTTTTTT. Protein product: CASSQDWDEKLFF.

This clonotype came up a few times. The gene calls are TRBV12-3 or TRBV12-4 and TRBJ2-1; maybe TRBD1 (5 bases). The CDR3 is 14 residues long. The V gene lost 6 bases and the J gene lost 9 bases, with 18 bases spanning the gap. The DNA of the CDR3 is TGTGCCAGCAGGAAGGGGCTCCGCCGAATTGAGCAGTTCTTC. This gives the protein CASRKGLRRIEQFF.

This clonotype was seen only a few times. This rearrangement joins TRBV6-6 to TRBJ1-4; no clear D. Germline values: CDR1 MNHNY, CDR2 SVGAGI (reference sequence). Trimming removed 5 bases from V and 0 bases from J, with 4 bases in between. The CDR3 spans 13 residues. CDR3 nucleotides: TGTGCCAGCAGTGCTGCAACTAATGAAAAACTGTTTTTT. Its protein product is CASSAATNEKLFF.

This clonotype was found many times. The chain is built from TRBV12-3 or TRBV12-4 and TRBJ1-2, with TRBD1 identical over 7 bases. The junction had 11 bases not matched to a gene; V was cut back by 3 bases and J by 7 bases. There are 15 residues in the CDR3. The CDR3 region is CASSFFDREIGGYTF. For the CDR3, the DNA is TGTGCCAGCAGTTTCTTCGACAGGGAGATCGGTGGCTACACCTTC.

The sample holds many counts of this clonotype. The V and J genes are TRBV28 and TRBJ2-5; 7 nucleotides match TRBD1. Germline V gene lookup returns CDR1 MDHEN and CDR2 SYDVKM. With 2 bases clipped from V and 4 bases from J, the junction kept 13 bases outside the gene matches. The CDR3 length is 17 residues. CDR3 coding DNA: TGTGCCAGCAGTTTAATGCATGAGGGGGCGCCGGGAGAGACCCAGTACTTC. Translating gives CASSLMHEGAPGETQYF.

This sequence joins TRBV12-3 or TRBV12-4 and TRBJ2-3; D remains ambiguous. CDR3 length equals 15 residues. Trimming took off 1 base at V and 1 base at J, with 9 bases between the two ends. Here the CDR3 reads CASSLGRIGTDTQYF. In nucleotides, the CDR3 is TGTGCCAGCAGTTTAGGTAGGATTGGCACAGATACGCAGTATTTT.

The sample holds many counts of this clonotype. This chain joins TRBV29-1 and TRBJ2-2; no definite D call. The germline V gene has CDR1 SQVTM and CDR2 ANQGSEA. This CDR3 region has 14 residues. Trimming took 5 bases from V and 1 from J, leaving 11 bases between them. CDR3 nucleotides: TGCAGCGTTTTACCAGGATTGAACACCGGGGAGCTGTTTTTT. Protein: CSVLPGLNTGELFF.

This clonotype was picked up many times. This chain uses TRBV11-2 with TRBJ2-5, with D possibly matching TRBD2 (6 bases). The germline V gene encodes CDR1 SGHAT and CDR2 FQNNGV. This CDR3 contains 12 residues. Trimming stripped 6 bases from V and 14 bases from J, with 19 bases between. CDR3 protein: CASSHPGTAPYF. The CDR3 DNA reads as TGTGCCAGCAGTCACCCGGGGACTGCCCCCTACTTC.

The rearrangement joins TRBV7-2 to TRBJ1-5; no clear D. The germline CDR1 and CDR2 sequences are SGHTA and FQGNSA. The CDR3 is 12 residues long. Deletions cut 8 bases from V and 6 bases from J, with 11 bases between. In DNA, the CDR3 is TGTGCCAGCCGAATCGATTCTCAGCCCCAGCATTTT. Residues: CASRIDSQPQHF. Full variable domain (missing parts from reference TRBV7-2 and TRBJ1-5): GAGVSQSPSNKVTEKGKDVELRCDPISGHTALYWYRQSLGQGLEFLIYFQGNSAPDKSGLPSDRFSAERTGGSVSTLTIQRTQQEDSAVYLCASRIDSQPQHFGDGTRLSIL.

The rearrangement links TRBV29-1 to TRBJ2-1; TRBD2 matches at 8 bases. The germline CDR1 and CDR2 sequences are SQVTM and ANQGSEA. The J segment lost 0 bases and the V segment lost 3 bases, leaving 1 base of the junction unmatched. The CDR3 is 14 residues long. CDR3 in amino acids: CSVDGTSSYNEQFF. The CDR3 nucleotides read TGCAGCGTTGATGGGACTAGCTCCTACAATGAGCAGTTCTTC.

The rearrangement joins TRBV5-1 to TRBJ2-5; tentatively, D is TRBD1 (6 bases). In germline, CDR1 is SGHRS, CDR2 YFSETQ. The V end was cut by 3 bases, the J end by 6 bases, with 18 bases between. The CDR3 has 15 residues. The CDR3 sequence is CASSSLQGVAKTQYF. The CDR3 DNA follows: TGCGCCAGCAGCTCCTTACAGGGAGTCGCCAAGACCCAGTACTTC.